This TCR beta chain derives from a study of OX40 agonist ivuxolimab in advanced cancers. Study information: Prior therapy, whether anti-PD-1, anti-PD-L1 or anti-CTLA-4, was allowed, and less than 45% had some.

Clones were read by immunoSEQ multiplex PCR, and TCRdb kept only the in-frame ones, dropping some. The sample yields around 40,000 clones, roughly 80% seen once. Study-level findings and limits: At 0.1-3.0 mg/kg, partial responders had clonal expansion among the lowest observed. What antigens the expanded peripheral T cells recognized was never established.

About this clone: Its antigen is not known.

This receptor was identified in an adult with an advanced solid tumor such as melanoma, head and neck, liver or kidney cancer. The source material was CD4+ or CD8+ T cells sorted from blood, sampled in a trial of the OX40 agonist ivuxolimab.

CDR3 region: CASSSSNRRWQSYGYTF. The CDR3 DNA sequence: TGTGCCAGCAGCTCAAGTAACCGAAGGTGGCAGTCCTATGGCTACACCTTC. The chain employs TRBV7-9 and TRBJ1-2, with unresolved D. The germline V and J ends were trimmed by 4 bases and 4 bases, with 22 bases remaining between them. Germline lookup yields CDR1 SEHNR and CDR2 FQNEAQ (reference sequence). CDR3 length: 17 residues.